These 8 T cell receptor beta chains share one sample of origin, sequenced in a study of T cell repertoires and HLA-DP antigens. These receptors are not linked to any known antigen. The repertoire was sequenced with immunoSEQ multiplex PCR; TCRdb's copy has only in-frame clones and lacks some. This sample has 75,000 to 90,000 clones, with roughly 86% found just once. Material for sequencing was CD4+ T cells from PBMCs. The receptors originated from a middle-aged man in good health and CMV-seronegative.

This clone was found once. The rearrangement links TRBV7-2 to TRBJ1-4, with D perhaps TRBD1 (6 bases). The V gene lost 0 bases and the J gene lost 10 bases, with 21 bases spanning the gap. CDR1 SGHTA and CDR2 FQGNSA come from the germline V gene. CDR3 length: 17 amino acids. The CDR3 DNA is TGTGCCAGCAGCTTAGCCCGCCCAGGGGCCCCCTCCGGAAAACTGTTTTTT. Its protein is CASSLARPGAPSGKLFF.

This sequence joins TRBV2 and TRBJ2-6; D gene uncertain. In germline, CDR1 is SNHLY, CDR2 FYNNEI. The V end lost 5 bases, the J end lost 0 bases, and 5 bases lay between the germline ends. The CDR3 is made up of 14 amino acids. The CDR3 spells CASSYSSGANVLTF. The CDR3 nucleotides read TGTGCCAGCAGTTACAGCTCTGGGGCCAACGTCCTGACTTTC.

V is TRBV6-1 and J is TRBJ2-7; 7 bases agree with TRBD2. Germline V gene sequence: CDR1 MNHNS, CDR2 SASEGT. CDR3 length: 15 amino acids. The V segment lost 3 bases and the J segment 0 bases; nucleotides outside the gene matches: 5. DNA of the CDR3: TGTGCCAGCAGTGACGAGGGAGGGTCCTCCTACGAGCAGTACTTC. Residues: CASSDEGGSSYEQYF.

V gene TRBV9 combines with J gene TRBJ2-3, with D perhaps matching TRBD1 or TRBD2 (5 bases each). The CDR3 has 17 amino acids. Trimming stripped 3 bases from V and 1 base from J, with 18 bases between. Germline CDR1 SGDLS, CDR2 YYNGEE. CDR3: CASSGRSGGARTDTQYF. The CDR3 DNA reads TGTGCCAGCAGCGGACGGTCTGGGGGAGCTCGCACAGATACGCAGTATTTT.

The chain is built from TRBV19 and TRBJ1-1, with TRBD1 matching over 7 bases. The CDR3 consists of 13 residues. CDR1 is LNHDA, CDR2 SQIVND, per germline (reference sequence). Unmatched junction bases numbered 3, after V lost 4 bases and J lost 4 bases. The CDR3 reads CASSRQGGTEAFF. The DNA of the CDR3 is TGTGCCAGTAGTAGACAGGGCGGCACTGAAGCTTTCTTT.

The chain links TRBV25-1 to TRBJ1-1; tentatively, D is TRBD1 (6 bases). Trimming left V 3 bases short and J 11 bases short, with 10 bases between. The CDR3 has 11 residues. Germline CDR1 MGHDK, CDR2 SYGVNS. CDR3 nucleotide sequence: TGTGCCAGCAGTGATACAGGGAAGGCTTTCTTT. Protein: CASSDTGKAFF.

This chain links TRBV14 with TRBJ2-7; 7 bases map to TRBD1. Germline lookup yields CDR1 SGHDN and CDR2 FVKESK. The CDR3 sequence is 14 residues long. V was clipped by 3 bases and J by 5 bases; unmatched bases: 7. The chain's CDR3 is CASSHRQGFDEQYF. The CDR3, as DNA: TGTGCCAGCAGCCACCGACAGGGTTTCGACGAGCAGTACTTC.

The chain is built from TRBV14 and TRBJ2-2; D gene uncertain. V was shortened by 0 bases and J by 6 bases, with 8 bases between the two germline ends. CDR3 length equals 14 residues. Germline values: CDR1 SGHDN, CDR2 FVKESK. The CDR3 is CASSQEGWAGELFF. CDR3 DNA sequence: TGTGCCAGCAGCCAAGAGGGCTGGGCCGGGGAGCTGTTTTTT.